This TCR beta chain was recorded in a study of cytomegalovirus exposure and HLA in healthy donors. Study results and caveats: The study designated roughly 160 TCR beta chains cytomegalovirus-associated. Available immune exposure information was restricted to CMV serostatus only.

The V gene end was trimmed by 3 bases and the J gene end by 2 bases; junction bases not matched to a gene: 5. The germline CDR1 and CDR2 sequences are GTSNPN and SVGIG (reference sequence). The CDR3 spans 15 residues. The PCR had 60 Vbeta and 13 Jbeta primers. TCRdb keeps only in-frame clones here, not all; method: immunoSEQ multiplex PCR. The sample yields nearly 80,000 clones, approximately 79% seen once. Worth noting for this clone: Its antigen is unknown.

The chain recombines TRBV30 with TRBJ2-2; the match to TRBD2 covers 8 bases. The sequence was collected from a woman between 35 and 50 years old in good health and CMV-seropositive. Sequenced sample: PBMCs. The CDR3 nucleotides are TGTGCCTGGAGGCTAACTAGCGGTAACACCGGGGAGCTGTTTTTT. Translation: CAWRLTSGNTGELFF.